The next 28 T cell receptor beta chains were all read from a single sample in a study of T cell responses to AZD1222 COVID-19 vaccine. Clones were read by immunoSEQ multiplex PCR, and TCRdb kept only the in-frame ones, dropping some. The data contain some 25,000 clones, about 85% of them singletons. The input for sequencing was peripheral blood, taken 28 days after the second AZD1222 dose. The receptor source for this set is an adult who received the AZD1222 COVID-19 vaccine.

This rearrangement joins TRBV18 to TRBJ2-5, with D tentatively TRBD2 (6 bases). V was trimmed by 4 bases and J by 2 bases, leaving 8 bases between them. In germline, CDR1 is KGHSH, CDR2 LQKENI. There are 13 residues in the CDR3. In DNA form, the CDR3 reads TGTGCCAGCTCACTAGCGGTACAAGAGACCCAGTACTTC. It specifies CASSLAVQETQYF.

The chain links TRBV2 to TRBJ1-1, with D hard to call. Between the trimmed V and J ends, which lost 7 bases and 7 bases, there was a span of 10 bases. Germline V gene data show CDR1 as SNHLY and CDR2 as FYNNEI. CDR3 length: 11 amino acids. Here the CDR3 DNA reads TGTGCCAGCAACCGGGGTGGTGAAGCTTTCTTT. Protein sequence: CASNRGGEAFF.

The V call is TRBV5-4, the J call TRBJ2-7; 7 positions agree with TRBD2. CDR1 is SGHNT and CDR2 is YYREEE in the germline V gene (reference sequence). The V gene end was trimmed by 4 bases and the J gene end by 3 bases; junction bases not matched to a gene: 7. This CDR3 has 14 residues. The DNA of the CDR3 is TGTGCCAGCAGCGTGGAGCGGGGCTACTACGAGCAGTACTTC. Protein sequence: CASSVERGYYEQYF.

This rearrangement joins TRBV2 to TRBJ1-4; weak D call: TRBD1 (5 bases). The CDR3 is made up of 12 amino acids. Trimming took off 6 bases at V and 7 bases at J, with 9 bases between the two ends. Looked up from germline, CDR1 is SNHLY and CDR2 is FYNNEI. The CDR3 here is CASRGVGEKLFF. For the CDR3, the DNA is TGTGCCAGCAGGGGGGTAGGTGAAAAACTGTTTTTT.

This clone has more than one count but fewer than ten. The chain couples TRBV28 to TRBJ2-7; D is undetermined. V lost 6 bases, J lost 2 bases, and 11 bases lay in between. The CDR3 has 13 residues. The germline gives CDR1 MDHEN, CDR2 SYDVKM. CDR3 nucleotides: TGTGCCAGCAGCCTAAATTATCCCTACGAGCAGTACTTC. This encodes CASSLNYPYEQYF.

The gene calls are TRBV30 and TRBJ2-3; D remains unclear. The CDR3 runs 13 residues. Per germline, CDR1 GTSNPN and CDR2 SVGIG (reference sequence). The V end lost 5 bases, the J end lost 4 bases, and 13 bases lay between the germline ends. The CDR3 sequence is CAWGQTFPDTQYF. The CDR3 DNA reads TGTGCCTGGGGCCAGACCTTCCCAGATACGCAGTATTTT. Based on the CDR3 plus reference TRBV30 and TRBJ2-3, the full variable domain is SQTIHQWPATLVQPVGSPLSLECTVEGTSNPNLYWYRQAAGRGLQLLFYSVGIGQISSEVPQNLSASRPQDRQFILSSKKLLLSDSGFYLCAWGQTFPDTQYFGPGTRLTVL.

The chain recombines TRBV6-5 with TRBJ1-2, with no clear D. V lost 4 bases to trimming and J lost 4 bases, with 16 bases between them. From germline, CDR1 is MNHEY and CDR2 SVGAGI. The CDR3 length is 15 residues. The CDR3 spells CASSSPLAGRYGYTF. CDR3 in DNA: TGTGCCAGCAGTTCCCCACTGGCCGGCCGCTATGGCTACACCTTC.

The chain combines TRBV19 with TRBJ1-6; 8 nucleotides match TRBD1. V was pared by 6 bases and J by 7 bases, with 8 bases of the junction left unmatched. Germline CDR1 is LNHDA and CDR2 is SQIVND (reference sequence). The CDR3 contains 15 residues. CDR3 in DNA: TGTGCCAGTAGCCCGACGGGACAGGCAAATTCACCCCTCCACTTT. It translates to CASSPTGQANSPLHF. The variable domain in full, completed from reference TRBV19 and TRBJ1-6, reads DGGITQSPKYLFRKEGQNVTLSCEQNLNHDAMYWYRQDPGQGLRLIYYSQIVNDFQKGDIAEGYSVSREKKESFPLTVTSAQKNPTAFYLCASSPTGQANSPLHFGNGTRLTVT.

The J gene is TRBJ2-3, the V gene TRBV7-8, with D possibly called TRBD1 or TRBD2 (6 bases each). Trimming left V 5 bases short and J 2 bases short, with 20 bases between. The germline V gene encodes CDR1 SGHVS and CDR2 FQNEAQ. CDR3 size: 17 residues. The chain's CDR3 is CASSHPPGPGATDTQYF. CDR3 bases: TGTGCCAGCAGCCACCCCCCCGGCCCGGGGGCCACAGATACGCAGTATTTT.

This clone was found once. This chain's CDR3 is CASSSDDYEQYF. The CDR3 DNA sequence: TGCGCCAGCAGTTCGGATGACTACGAGCAGTACTTC. The rearrangement links TRBV5-1 to TRBJ2-7; D uncertain. This CDR3 is 12 amino acids long. Germline assignment: CDR1 SGHRS and CDR2 YFSETQ. Between the trimmed V and J ends, which lost 5 bases and 3 bases, there was a span of 9 bases.

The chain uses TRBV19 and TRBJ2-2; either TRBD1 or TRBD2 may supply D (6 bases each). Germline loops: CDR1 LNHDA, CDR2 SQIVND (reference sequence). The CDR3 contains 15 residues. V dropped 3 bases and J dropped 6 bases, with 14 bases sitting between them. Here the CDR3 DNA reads TGTGCCAGTAGTATTAAGCCGGGGGCGGCCGGGGAGCTGTTTTTT. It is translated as CASSIKPGAAGELFF.

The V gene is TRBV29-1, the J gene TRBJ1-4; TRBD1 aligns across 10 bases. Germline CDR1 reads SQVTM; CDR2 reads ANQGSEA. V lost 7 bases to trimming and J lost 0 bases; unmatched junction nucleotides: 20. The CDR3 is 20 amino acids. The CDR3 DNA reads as TGCAGCGAACAGACAGGGGGCGGCGCCGTTGGGGGTGCAACTAATGAAAAACTGTTTTTT. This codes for CSEQTGGGAVGGATNEKLFF.

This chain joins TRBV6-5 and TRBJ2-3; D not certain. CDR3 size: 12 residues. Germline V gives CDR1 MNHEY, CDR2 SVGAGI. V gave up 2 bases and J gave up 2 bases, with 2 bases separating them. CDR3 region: CASSYDTDTQYF. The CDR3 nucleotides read TGTGCCAGCAGTTACGACACAGATACGCAGTATTTT.

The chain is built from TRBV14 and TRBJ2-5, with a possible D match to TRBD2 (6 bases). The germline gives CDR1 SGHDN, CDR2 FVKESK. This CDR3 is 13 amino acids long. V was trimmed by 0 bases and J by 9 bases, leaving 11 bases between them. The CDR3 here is CASSQDRGTAQYF. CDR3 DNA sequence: TGTGCCAGCAGCCAAGATCGCGGGACGGCCCAGTACTTC.

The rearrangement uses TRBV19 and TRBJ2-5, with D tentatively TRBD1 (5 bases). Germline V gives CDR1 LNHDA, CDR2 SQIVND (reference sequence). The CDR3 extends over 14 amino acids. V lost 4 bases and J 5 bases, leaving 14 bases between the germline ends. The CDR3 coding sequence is TGTGCCAGTAGTAGGGGCATCGAACTGGAGACCCAGTACTTC. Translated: CASSRGIELETQYF.

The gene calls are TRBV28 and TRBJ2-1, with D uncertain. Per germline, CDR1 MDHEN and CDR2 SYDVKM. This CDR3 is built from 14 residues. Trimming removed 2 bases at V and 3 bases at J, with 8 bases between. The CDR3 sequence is CASSLPQSYNEQFF. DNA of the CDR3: TGTGCCAGCAGTTTACCCCAAAGCTACAATGAGCAGTTCTTC.

CDR3 DNA sequence: TGTGCCAGCATCCAGGGGGGGGGCAGAGGCACTGAAGCTTTCTTT. It specifies CASIQGGGRGTEAFF. This rearrangement joins TRBV28 to TRBJ1-1; 7 positions agree with TRBD1. Germline CDR1 is MDHEN and CDR2 is SYDVKM. This CDR3 region has 15 residues. Trimming at V came to 7 bases and at J to 4 bases, leaving 12 bases not matched to a gene.

The CDR3 sequence is CASNRLDVETQYF. CDR3 nucleotides: TGTGCCAGCAACAGACTAGATGTCGAGACCCAGTACTTC. This chain joins TRBV3-1 (or the pseudogene TRBV3-2) and TRBJ2-5; D is perhaps TRBD2 (6 bases). V gave up 7 bases and J gave up 5 bases, with 14 bases separating them. Per germline, CDR1 LGHDT and CDR2 YNNKEL (reference sequence). The CDR3 covers 13 residues.

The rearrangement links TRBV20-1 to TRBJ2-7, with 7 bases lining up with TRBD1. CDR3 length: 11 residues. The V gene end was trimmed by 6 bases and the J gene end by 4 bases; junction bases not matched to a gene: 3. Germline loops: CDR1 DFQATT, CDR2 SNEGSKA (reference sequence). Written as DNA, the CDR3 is TGCAGTGCCACGACAGGGTACGAGCAGTACTTC. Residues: CSATTGYEQYF.

The CDR3 bases are TGCGCCAGCAGCTTCGGACAGGGGGCGGCTGGGGCCAACGTCCTGACTTTC. It codes for CASSFGQGAAGANVLTF. The rearrangement joins TRBV5-1 to TRBJ2-6; 11 nucleotides align to TRBD1. CDR3 length: 17 residues. Germline CDR1 and CDR2: SGHRS and YFSETQ. V trimming: 2 bases; J trimming: 2 bases; junction bases outside the gene matches: 3.

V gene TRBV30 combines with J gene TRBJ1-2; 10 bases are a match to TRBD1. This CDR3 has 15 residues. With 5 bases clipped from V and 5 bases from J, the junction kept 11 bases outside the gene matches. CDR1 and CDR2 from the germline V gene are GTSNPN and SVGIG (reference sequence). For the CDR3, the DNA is TGTGCCTGGGAAAGGACAGGGGGGGTTAGGTATGGCTACACCTTC. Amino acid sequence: CAWERTGGVRYGYTF.

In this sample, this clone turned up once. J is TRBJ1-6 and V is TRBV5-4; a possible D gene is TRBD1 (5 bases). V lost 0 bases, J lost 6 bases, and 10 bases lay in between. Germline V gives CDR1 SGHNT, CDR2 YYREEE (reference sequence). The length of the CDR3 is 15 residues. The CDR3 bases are TGTGCCAGCAGCTTGGACAGGCCGCCTAATTCACCCCTCCACTTT. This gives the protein CASSLDRPPNSPLHF.

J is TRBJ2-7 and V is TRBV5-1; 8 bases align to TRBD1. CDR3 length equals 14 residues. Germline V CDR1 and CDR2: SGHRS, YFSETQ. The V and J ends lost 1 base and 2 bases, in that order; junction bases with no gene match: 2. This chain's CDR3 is CASSLQGAAYEQYF. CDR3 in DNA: TGCGCCAGCAGCTTGCAGGGGGCGGCCTACGAGCAGTACTTC. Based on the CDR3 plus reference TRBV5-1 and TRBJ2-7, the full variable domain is KAGVTQTPRYLIKTRGQQVTLSCSPISGHRSVSWYQQTPGQGLQFLFEYFSETQRNKGNFPGRFSGRQFSNSRSEMNVSTLELGDSALYLCASSLQGAAYEQYFGPGTRLTVT.

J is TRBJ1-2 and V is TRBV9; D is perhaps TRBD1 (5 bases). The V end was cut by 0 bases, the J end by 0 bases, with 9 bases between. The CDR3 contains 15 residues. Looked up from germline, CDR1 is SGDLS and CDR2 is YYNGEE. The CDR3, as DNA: TGTGCCAGCAGCGTAGGACAGTCCCCTAACTATGGCTACACCTTC. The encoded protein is CASSVGQSPNYGYTF.

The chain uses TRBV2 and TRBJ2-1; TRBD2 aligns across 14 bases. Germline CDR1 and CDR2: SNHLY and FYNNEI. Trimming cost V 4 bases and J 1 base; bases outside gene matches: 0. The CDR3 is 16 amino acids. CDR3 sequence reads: CASSGTSGRSYNEQFF. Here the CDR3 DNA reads TGTGCCAGCAGTGGGACTAGCGGGAGGTCCTACAATGAGCAGTTCTTC. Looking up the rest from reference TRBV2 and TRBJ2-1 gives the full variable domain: EPEVTQTPSHQVTQMGQEVILRCVPISNHLYFYWYRQILGQKVEFLVSFYNNEISEKSEIFDDQFSVERPDGSNFTLKIRSTKLEDSAMYFCASSGTSGRSYNEQFFGPGTRLTVL.

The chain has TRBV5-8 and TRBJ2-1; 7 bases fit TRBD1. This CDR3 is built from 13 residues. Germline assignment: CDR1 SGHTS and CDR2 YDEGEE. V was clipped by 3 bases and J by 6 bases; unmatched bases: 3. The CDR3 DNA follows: TGTGCCAGCAGCTACTACAGGGGCAATGAGCAGTTCTTC. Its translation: CASSYYRGNEQFF.

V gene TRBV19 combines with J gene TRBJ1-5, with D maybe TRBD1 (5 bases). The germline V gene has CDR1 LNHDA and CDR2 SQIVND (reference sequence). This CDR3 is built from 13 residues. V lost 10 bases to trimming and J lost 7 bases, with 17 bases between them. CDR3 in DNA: TGTGCCACCGCCGGGACGGCGTCGCAGCCCCAGCATTTT. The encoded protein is CATAGTASQPQHF.

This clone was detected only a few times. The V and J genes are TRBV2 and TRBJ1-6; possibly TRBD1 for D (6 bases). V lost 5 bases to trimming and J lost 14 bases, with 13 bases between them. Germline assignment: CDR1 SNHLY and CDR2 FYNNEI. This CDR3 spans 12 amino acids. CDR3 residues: CASSISQGSLHF. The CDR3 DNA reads TGTGCCAGCAGTATCTCACAGGGATCCCTCCACTTT.